Sequencing of this T cell receptor beta chain was carried out in a study of T cell responses to AZD1222 COVID-19 vaccine. Study results and limitations: Just 5 or 6 AZD1222 recipients tested seropositive at baseline.

In the case of this clone: The target antigen is unknown.

The table came from immunoSEQ multiplex PCR; TCRdb's copy has only in-frame clones and leaves some out. Of 150,000 or so clones listed, 80% to 90% are singletons. This CDR3 contains 14 residues. CDR1 is SGHRS, CDR2 YFSETQ, per germline. The V end lost 5 bases, the J end lost 2 bases, and 10 bases lay between the germline ends. The chain employs TRBV5-1 and TRBJ2-2; D gene uncertain. This sample comprised peripheral blood, obtained on day 0 of MenACWY control vaccination. The clonotype comes from an adult in good health. The CDR3 reads CASRFGSNTGELFF. The CDR3 coding sequence is TGCGCCAGCAGGTTCGGCTCTAACACCGGGGAGCTGTTTTTT. The full variable domain, in which reference TRBV5-1 and TRBJ2-2 provide the parts outside the CDR3, is KAGVTQTPRYLIKTRGQQVTLSCSPISGHRSVSWYQQTPGQGLQFLFEYFSETQRNKGNFPGRFSGRQFSNSRSEMNVSTLELGDSALYLCASRFGSNTGELFFGEGSRLTVL.